This section outlines one T cell receptor beta chain sequence together with its context. No antigen is known for it. It has no much larger one-base neighbor in the sample; base qualities were not kept. The data were obtained in a study of Ad26.COV2.S vaccination and SARS-CoV-2 variants (dated by TCRdb to the early 2020s). For context, the study as a whole: Vaccine-arm donors were drawn from COV1001, a multicentre, randomized, double-blind, placebo-controlled phase I-IIa trial of Ad26.COV2.S in healthy adults. Ad26.COV2.S was administered intramuscularly at a dose of 5x10^10 or 1x10^11 viral particles, either as one shot or as two shots given 56 days apart. Sequencing of the TCRbeta repertoire served to evaluate the specificity and breadth of SARS-CoV-2-reactive T cell receptors following Ad26.COV2.S vaccination. A total of 32 samples were included in the TCR-sequenced set, comprising about 20 Ad26.COV2.S vaccine recipients, 5 placebo recipients and 8 SARS-CoV-2 convalescent individuals. Participants in the trial were split at random into five groups of five each, receiving low-dose or high-dose Ad26.COV2.S once or twice, or else placebo on both occasions. Blinding of investigators to trial group allocation was maintained during experiments and outcome assessment.

The germline V gene yields LGHNT for CDR1 and FRNRAP for CDR2. Its CDR3 holds 12 amino acids, cysteine through phenylalanine. The read is trimmed to its CDR3 DNA, 36 bases read in frame from base 1. Relative to germline, V is 9 bases shorter and J is 3 bases shorter, with 12 bases between their ends. TCRbeta CDR3 regions were sequenced with the immunoSEQ Assay. After extraction, genomic DNA underwent amplification by bias-controlled multiplex PCR, followed by high-throughput sequencing. On the study's bioinformatics: Collapsing and filtering of sequences were performed to quantify the absolute abundance of each unique TCRbeta CDR3 region. Usable DNA was measured by amplifying reference genes present in all nucleated cells, and TCRbeta template counts were normalized to that usable DNA to estimate T cell fraction. Repertoire TCRs were annotated as SARS-CoV-2-specific when V gene, CDR3 amino acid sequence and J gene were exactly matched to a known reactive TCR set. The reference SARS-CoV-2 TCR set came from MIRA and was filtered for enrichment in COVID-19-positive ImmuneCODE repertoires, removing public or cross-reactive TCRs. Based on the MIRA antigens, annotated TCRs were further analysed at the level of specific ORF or position within ORF. Breadth was defined as annotated unique rearrangements over total unique productive rearrangements; depth was the summed frequency of those rearrangements. Two-sided Wilcoxon rank-sum tests were applied when comparing TCR breadth between groups. Sourced from immuneACCESS, this table was stored by TCRdb with only in-frame sequences that have V and J called. A share of the clones is absent; for the studies checked, an unresolved V gene accounts for under half, and the remainder has no known explanation. V, J and clone size are taken as reported in that table, and D and trimming were inferred from the DNA itself. The sample includes 400,000 to 500,000 clones, with roughly 90% observed a single time. The leading ten clones occupy 3.6% of the sample.

In the paper's terms, the treatment or condition label means: some 20 received Ad26.COV2.S at low or high dose, single or two shots; about 5 received placebo; per-sample allocation not given. Repertoires of vaccine and placebo recipients were sequenced from samples collected on day 63 after the first injection. In Cohort 1b, 25 to 30 adults aged 18-55 years were enrolled at a single site in Boston, USA, between 29 July and 7 August 2020. Ad26.COV2.S was a replication-incompetent adenovirus type 26 vector that expressed a prefusion-stabilized SARS-CoV-2 spike protein derived from the original Wuhan strain. What the research found in general, with its limitations: The study was not powered to compare responses between vaccine doses or regimens. Ad26.COV2.S recipients had higher spike-specific TCR breadth than placebo recipients (P = 0.0014). After vaccination, substantial breadth of spike-specific CD8+ and CD4+ T cell responses was reported. Non-spike TCR breadth was comparable between vaccine and placebo recipients, consistent with the vaccine containing only spike. It was noted by the authors that total T cell responses may have been underestimated by the TCR breadth and depth analyses.

The sequence joins TRBV12-5 to TRBJ2-7; TRBD1 is perhaps the D gene, given 6 matching bases. The clonotype originates from a person aged 18-60 years who received the Ad26.COV2.S COVID-19 vaccine or a placebo. The specimen comprised peripheral blood, sampled in a trial of Ad26.COV2.S vaccine versus placebo. At the DNA level, the sequence is TGTGCTAGGGCAGGGGCAATCTACGAGCAGTACTTC. Translated, it gives CARAGAIYEQYF.